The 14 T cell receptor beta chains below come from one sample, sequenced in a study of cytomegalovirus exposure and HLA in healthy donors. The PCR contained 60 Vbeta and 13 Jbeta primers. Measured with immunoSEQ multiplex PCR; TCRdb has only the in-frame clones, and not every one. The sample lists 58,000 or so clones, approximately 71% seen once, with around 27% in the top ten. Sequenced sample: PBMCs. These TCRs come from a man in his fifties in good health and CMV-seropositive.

The CDR3, as DNA: TGTGCCAGCAGCCCAGAACCCACAGGGGGTGGTAACTATGGCTACACCTTC. Its translation: CASSPEPTGGGNYGYTF. The chain combines TRBV5-6 with TRBJ1-2; TRBD1 agrees at 8 bases. The V segment lost 4 bases and the J segment 1 base; nucleotides outside the gene matches: 12. CDR1 and CDR2 (germline): SGHDT, YYEEEE. This CDR3 spans 17 amino acids.

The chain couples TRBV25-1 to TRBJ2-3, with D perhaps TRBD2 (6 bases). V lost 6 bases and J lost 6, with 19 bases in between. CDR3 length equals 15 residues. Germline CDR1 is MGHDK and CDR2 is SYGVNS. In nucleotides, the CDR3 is TGTGCCAGCAGCACGGGAGAGGTCTACCCGGATACGCAGTATTTT. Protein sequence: CASSTGEVYPDTQYF.

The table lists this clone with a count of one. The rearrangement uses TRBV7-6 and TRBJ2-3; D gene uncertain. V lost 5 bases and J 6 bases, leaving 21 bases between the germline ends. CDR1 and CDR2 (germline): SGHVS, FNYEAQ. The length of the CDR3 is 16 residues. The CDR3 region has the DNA TGTGCCAGCAGCCCTAGATGGAGCTCCCTTCCGGATACGCAGTATTTT. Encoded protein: CASSPRWSSLPDTQYF.

The CDR3, as DNA: TGCAGTGCTATGACAGTTTACGAGCAGTACTTC. Amino acid sequence: CSAMTVYEQYF. The rearrangement joins TRBV20-1 to TRBJ2-7; tentatively, D is TRBD1 (5 bases). The CDR3 loop spans 11 amino acids. Germline V gene data show CDR1 as DFQATT and CDR2 as SNEGSKA (reference sequence). Trimming left V 4 bases short and J 4 bases short, with 8 bases between.

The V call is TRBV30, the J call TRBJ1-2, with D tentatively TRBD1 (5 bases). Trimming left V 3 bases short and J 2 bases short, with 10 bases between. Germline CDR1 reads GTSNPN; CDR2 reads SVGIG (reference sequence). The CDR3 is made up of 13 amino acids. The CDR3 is CAWSPGENYGYTF. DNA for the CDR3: TGTGCCTGGAGCCCGGGGGAGAACTATGGCTACACCTTC.

The CDR3 DNA sequence: TGCGCCAGCAGCCCCGTTCGAGGGACGAACACCGGGGAGCTGTTTTTT. It codes for CASSPVRGTNTGELFF. The chain combines TRBV5-1 with TRBJ2-2, with TRBD2 as a possible D gene (5 bases). In germline, CDR1 is SGHRS, CDR2 YFSETQ. Between the trimmed V and J ends, which lost 4 bases and 0 bases, there was a span of 13 bases. The CDR3 runs to 16 residues.

DNA of the CDR3: TGTGCCAGCAGTCCTACTAGCGGGAACACAGATACGCAGTATTTT. Encoded protein: CASSPTSGNTDTQYF. The rearrangement uses TRBV6-5 and TRBJ2-3, with 10 nucleotides matching TRBD2. V was clipped by 5 bases and J by 2 bases; unmatched bases: 4. Per the germline V gene, CDR1 is MNHEY and CDR2 is SVGAGI. CDR3 length equals 15 residues.

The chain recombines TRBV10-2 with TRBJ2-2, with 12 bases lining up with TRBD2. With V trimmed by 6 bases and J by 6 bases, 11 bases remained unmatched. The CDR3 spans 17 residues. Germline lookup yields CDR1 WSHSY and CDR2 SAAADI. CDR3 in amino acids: CASSSLASGRAPGELFF. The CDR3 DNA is TGCGCCAGCAGCTCCTTGGCTAGCGGGAGGGCCCCCGGGGAGCTGTTTTTT.

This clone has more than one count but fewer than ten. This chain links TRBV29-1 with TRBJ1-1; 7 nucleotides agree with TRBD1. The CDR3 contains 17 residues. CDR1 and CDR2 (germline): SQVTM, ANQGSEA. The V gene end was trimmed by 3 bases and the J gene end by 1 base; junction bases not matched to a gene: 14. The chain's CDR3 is CSVDFGDSVWWNTEAFF. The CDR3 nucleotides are TGCAGCGTTGATTTTGGGGACAGTGTCTGGTGGAACACTGAAGCTTTCTTT.

The CDR3 bases are TGTGCCAGCAGCCACCGGGACAGGAACTACGAGCAGTACTTC. Its protein is CASSHRDRNYEQYF. V is TRBV7-2 and J is TRBJ2-7; 8 bases align to TRBD1. Germline lookup yields CDR1 SGHTA and CDR2 FQGNSA. V trimming: 5 bases; J trimming: 3 bases; junction bases outside the gene matches: 6. The CDR3 loop spans 14 amino acids.

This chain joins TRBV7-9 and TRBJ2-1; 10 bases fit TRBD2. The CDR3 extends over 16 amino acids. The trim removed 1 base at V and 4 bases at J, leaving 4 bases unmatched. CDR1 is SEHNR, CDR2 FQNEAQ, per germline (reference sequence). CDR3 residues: CASSLVRTSGYNEQFF. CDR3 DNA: TGTGCCAGCAGCTTAGTAAGGACTAGCGGATACAATGAGCAGTTCTTC.

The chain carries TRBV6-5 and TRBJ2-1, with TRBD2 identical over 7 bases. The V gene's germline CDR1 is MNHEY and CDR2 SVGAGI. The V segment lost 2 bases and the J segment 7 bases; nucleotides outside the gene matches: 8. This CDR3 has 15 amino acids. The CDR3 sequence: CASSYETSALNEQFF. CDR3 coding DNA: TGTGCCAGCAGTTACGAAACTAGCGCCCTTAATGAGCAGTTCTTC.

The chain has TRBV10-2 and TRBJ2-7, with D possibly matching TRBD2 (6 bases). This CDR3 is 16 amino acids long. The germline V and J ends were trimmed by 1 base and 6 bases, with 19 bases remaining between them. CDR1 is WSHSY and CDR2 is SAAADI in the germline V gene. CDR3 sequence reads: CASSELRILASLEQYF. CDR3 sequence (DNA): TGCGCCAGCAGTGAGTTAAGGATACTAGCCTCTCTCGAGCAGTACTTC.

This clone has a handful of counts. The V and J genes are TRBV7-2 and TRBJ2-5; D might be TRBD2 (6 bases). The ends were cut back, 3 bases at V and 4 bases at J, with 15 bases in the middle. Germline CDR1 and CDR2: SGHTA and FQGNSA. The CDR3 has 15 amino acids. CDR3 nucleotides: TGTGCCAGCAGCTTCCTACGGGGAGGTACAGAGACCCAGTACTTC. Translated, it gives CASSFLRGGTETQYF. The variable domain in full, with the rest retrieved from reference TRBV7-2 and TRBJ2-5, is GAGVSQSPSNKVTEKGKDVELRCDPISGHTALYWYRQSLGQGLEFLIYFQGNSAPDKSGLPSDRFSAERTGGSVSTLTIQRTQQEDSAVYLCASSFLRGGTETQYFGPGTRLLVL.